This T cell receptor (beta chain) was profiled in a study of cytomegalovirus exposure and HLA in healthy donors (dated by TCRdb to 2016 to 2017). Describing the broader study: An earlier analysis of approximately 550 of the donors reported about 250 Gb of sequence data and 120 million or so unique TCR beta sequences from approximately 180 million T cells. About 280 gigabases of sequencing data and 70 million to 100 million unique TCR sequences made up an early release that covered nearly 650 HLA-typed donors. The genetic ancestry cluster associated with self-reported Caucasian donors included approximately 85% of the approximately 430 genotyped donors. The study aimed to test whether cataloging public T cell receptors could reveal signatures of past pathogen exposure. The study used immunosequencing to profile the T cell repertoires of approximately 690 subjects and linked those repertoires to cytomegalovirus serostatus. Along with the approximately 700-subject first cohort, a separate validation cohort of over a hundred different subjects was used. The study combined high-throughput TCR immunosequencing, statistical association of individual TCRs with disease status, and machine learning to predict cytomegalovirus infection status. In a later analysis, previously published TCR beta repertoires from several hundred donors were re-analyzed and high-resolution HLA genotyping was added so that TCR occurrence patterns could be studied. In the later analysis, no new phenotypic data were used to find candidate immune exposures; instead, reliance was placed on TCR beta sequences and their occurrence across donors. In an earlier analysis of about 590 of the donors, high-throughput TCR beta sequencing was used to judge whether each TCR beta V gene segment behaved as functional or pseudogenic. Donor age, sex, ethnicity and CMV serostatus were compiled together with the repertoire data. In a later genetic analysis, genome-wide SNP genotypes for about three fifths of the 666 donors were used, and that subset was treated as a discovery cohort. All discovery cohort repertoires had been generated using a single sequencing platform. HLA typing included class I and class II loci at four-digit resolution. The number of typed donors differed by locus: about 620-640 for A, B, C, DRB1 and DQB1; 500 to 550 for DQA1; roughly 600 for DPA1; and around 490 for DPB1. A few DR-DQ haplotypes were treated as single units for association and clustering because of strong linkage in the cohort. Among approximately 370 genotyped donors of the cohort, an average of roughly 230,000 unique TCR beta nucleotide sequences was sequenced per donor, of which 15% to 20% were non-productive.

This clone was counted once. Its binding antigen is unknown. Base quality data are lacking; no much larger clone is found one base away. The library was made by the immunoSEQ multiplex PCR assay. For the multiplex PCR, a mixture combining 60 forward primers for TCR Vbeta segments and 13 reverse primers for TCR Jbeta segments was used. A multiplex PCR assay on genomic DNA amplified the CDR3 region of rearranged TCR beta genes. The amplified TCR beta libraries were sequenced on the Illumina HiSeq System as 87-base-pair reads. In the paper's pipeline: In a later analysis, some 80 million unique TCR beta chains were counted across the approximately 670 repertoires, and roughly 11 million of these chains were shared by at least two donors. To remove PCR and sequencing errors, raw reads were error-corrected and collapsed into unique sequences using a nearest-neighbor algorithm that merged closely related sequences. CDR3 sequences were aligned to IMGT reference sequences to assign V, D and J gene segments. Each retained sequence needed at least a six-nucleotide match to both a V gene segment and a J gene segment. Rearrangements were called productive when the CDR3 lacked stop codons and stayed in frame with V and J; all others were non-productive. CDR3 was defined by IMGT convention, running from the second conserved V-encoded cysteine to the conserved J-encoded phenylalanine. In an earlier analysis of 587 of the donors, sequences lacking an unambiguous match to a single V gene segment were excluded. An earlier analysis of a few hundred of the donors classified V segments as functional when productive rearrangements were above 56.7% and as segregating when the standard deviation between donors was above 5%. A statistical classification framework was developed to diagnose cytomegalovirus status using the catalog of TCR beta chain sequences. V and J gene assignment, in a later analysis, came from comparing TCR nucleotide sequences with IMGT/GENE-DB human TR gene sequences. A later analysis assigned CDR3 sequences and most-parsimonious VDJ recombination scenarios with the TCRdist pipeline. In a later analysis, every TCR beta chain was defined by the combination of its CDR3 amino acid sequence and its V-gene family, and reads without a unique V-gene family were dropped. As a way to deal with suspected cross-contamination and a sequencing artifact, a later analysis dropped roughly 620 nucleotide sequences that were highly shared and had low generation probability. In a later analysis, a clonal expansion index was calculated for each public chain from normalized within-repertoire ranks of inferred template counts. In a later analysis, generation probabilities were computed using a VDJ recombination model fitted to out-of-frame rearrangements, and the results were checked against IGoR. Hypergeometric tests were used in a later analysis to score TCR-TCR, TCR-HLA and TCR-CMV co-occurrence, with a repertoire-size bias correction applied to the TCR pairs. In a later analysis, false discovery rates were estimated by permuting HLA or CMV assignments 20 times. In a later analysis, co-occurring TCRs were grouped using DBSCAN, and TCRdist sequence similarity was added for clustering within HLA-allele-positive subsets. For co-occurrence clustering, repertoires with fewer than 30,000 or more than 120,000 public chains were excluded, along with roughly 5 repertoires with anomalous nucleotide sharing. Here the immuneACCESS table is served through TCRdb, limited to in-frame sequences with V and J called. Missing clones are a known gap in these copies; in checked studies unresolved V genes cover under half, and the rest lacks a known reason. V and J calls and clone size are copied from that table; D and trimming were computed from the DNA. Across this sample there are approximately 130,000 clones, with about 85% seen only once. Clones ranked in the top ten supply under 2% of the sample.

For CDR1 and CDR2, the germline V gene lists SGHTA and FQGNSA. V has 5 bases trimmed and J has 7 bases trimmed; junction bases matching no gene number 16. CDR3 length: 17 amino acids, cysteine to phenylalanine. This entry keeps only the CDR3 DNA: 51 bases, framed from base 1. The cohort was made up of roughly 670 healthy bone marrow donors. At the time of sampling, all cohort members were nominally healthy, though unrecorded immune exposures were likely present. The donor tested CMV seronegative, placing the donor among the approximately 400 seronegative members of the cohort. A peripheral blood sample was provided by each donor, and peripheral blood mononuclear cells were used for TCR beta sequencing. The Qiagen DNeasy Blood Extraction Kit was used to extract genomic DNA from the blood cell samples. The research as a whole found: A later analysis found that HLA-associated TCR beta chains were more clonally expanded and had lower generation probabilities than equally common non-associated chains. In a later analysis, most CMV-associated TCR beta chains were found to appear HLA-restricted, with HLA associations seemingly driven largely by CMV exposure. A later analysis associated about 17,000 TCR beta sequences with specific HLA alleles at a false discovery rate of 0.05. A further reported finding was that TCR beta sequences accurately predicted the HLA-A and HLA-B alleles for most subjects in the first cohort. Strong co-occurrence of HLA alleles, especially DR and DQ, made assigning TCR associations to individual alleles difficult. CMV serostatus was the only immune exposure information available for the cohort. An earlier analysis of approximately 590 of the donors showed that most TCR beta V segments appeared in productive rearrangements either about 90% or about 30% of the time, which broadly matched IMGT annotations. Because HLA typing was missing for some donors at each locus, association tests included only the typed subset. A later analysis reported that several top co-occurrence clusters appeared linked to parvovirus B19, influenza, CMV and Epstein-Barr virus. Sequencing depth was assumed to be roughly uniform across donors in the presence/absence analyses, though that assumption may not hold. Most TCR sequences were seen in very few donors, while some public TCRs were found in many individuals. Because counts were too low, 15 to 20 rarely observed V segments, including chromosome 9 orphons, were excluded from the earlier analysis of some 540 of the donors. Some IMGT-functional V segments, including TRBV6-2 and TRBV6-3, could not be told apart with the 87-base-pair reads, so those segments were excluded. Only TCR beta chains were sequenced in this cohort, and the absence of alpha or paired-chain data limited detectable features. A later genetic analysis reported fewer N-insertions in productive TCRs among donors in an Asian-associated ancestry cluster than the approximately 700-donor mean. A later genetic analysis associated a missense DCLRE1C variant with V-gene and J-gene trimming of TCR beta chains, and an independent cohort replicated the association. The classifier was reported to diagnose cytomegalovirus status with high specificity and sensitivity in both the original cohort and the validation cohort. The sequencing pipeline was judged likely to have produced a cluster of highly shared sequence variants as a technical artifact. In a later analysis, the rate of TCR association differed among HLA loci, with DRB1 alleles having the most associated TCRs and HLA-C alleles having the fewest. Correlated functional status among segregating V segments might reflect linkage disequilibrium, but an unknown experimental factor could not be ruled out. A total of 150 to 200 TCR beta chains were listed by the study as associated with cytomegalovirus. The authors suggested that the approach could potentially be extended to other disease states and immunological phenotypes. Three of the identified cytomegalovirus-associated TCR beta chains were confirmed in vitro to be specific for cytomegalovirus antigens.

The sample consisted of PBMCs. In this chain, TRBV7-2 is recombined with TRBJ2-2, with 7 central nucleotides matching TRBD1. This receptor was taken from a boy younger than 18 in good health and CMV-seronegative. The CDR3 loop reads CASSPRGGRNDIGELFF. The base sequence is TGTGCCAGCAGCCCGAGAGGGGGCAGGAACGACATCGGGGAGCTGTTTTTT.